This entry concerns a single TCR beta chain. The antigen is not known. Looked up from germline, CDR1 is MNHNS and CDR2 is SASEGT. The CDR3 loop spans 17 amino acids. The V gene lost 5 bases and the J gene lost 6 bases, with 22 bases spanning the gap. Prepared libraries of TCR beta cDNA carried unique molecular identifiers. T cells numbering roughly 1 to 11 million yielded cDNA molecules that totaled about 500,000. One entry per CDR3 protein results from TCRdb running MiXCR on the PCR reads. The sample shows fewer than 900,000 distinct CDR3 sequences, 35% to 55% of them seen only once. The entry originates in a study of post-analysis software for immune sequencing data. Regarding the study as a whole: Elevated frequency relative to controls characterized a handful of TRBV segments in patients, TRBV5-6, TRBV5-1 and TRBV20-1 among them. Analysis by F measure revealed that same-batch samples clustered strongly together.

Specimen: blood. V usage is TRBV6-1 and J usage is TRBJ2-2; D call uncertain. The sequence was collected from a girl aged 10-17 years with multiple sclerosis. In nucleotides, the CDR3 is TGTGCCAGCAGTACCAGCCCGACGACCCTTAACGCCGGGGAGCTGTTTTTT. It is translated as CASSTSPTTLNAGELFF.